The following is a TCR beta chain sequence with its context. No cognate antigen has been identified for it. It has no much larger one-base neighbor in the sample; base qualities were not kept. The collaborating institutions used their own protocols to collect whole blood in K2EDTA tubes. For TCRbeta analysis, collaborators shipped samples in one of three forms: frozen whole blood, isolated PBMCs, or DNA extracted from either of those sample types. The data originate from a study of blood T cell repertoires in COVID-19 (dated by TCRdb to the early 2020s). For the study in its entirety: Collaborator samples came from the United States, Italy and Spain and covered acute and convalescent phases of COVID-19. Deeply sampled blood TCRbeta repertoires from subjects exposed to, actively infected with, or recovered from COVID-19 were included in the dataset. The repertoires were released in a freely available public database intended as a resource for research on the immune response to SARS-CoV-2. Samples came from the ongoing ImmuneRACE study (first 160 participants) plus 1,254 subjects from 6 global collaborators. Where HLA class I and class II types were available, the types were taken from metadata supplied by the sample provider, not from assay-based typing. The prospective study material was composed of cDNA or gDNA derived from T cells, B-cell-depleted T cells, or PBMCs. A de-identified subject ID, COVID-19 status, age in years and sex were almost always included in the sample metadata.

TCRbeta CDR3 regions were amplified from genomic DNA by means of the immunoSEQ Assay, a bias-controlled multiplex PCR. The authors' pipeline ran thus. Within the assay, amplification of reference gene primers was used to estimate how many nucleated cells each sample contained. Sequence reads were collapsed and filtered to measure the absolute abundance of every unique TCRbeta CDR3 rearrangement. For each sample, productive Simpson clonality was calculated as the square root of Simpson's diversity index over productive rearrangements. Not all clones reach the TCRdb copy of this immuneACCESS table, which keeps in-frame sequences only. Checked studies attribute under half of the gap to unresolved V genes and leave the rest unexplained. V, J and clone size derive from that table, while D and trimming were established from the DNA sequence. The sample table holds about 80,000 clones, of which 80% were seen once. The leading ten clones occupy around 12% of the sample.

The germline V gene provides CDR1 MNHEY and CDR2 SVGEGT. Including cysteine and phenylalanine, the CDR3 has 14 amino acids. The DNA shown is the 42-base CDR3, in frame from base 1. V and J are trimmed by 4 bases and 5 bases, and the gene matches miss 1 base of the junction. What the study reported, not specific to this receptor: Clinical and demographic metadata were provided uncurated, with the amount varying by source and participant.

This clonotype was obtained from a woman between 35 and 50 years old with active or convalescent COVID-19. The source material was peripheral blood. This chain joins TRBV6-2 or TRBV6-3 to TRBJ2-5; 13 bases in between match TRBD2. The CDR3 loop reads CASSSTSGGETQYF. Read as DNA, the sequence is TGTGCCAGCAGTTCGACTAGCGGGGGGGAGACCCAGTACTTC.